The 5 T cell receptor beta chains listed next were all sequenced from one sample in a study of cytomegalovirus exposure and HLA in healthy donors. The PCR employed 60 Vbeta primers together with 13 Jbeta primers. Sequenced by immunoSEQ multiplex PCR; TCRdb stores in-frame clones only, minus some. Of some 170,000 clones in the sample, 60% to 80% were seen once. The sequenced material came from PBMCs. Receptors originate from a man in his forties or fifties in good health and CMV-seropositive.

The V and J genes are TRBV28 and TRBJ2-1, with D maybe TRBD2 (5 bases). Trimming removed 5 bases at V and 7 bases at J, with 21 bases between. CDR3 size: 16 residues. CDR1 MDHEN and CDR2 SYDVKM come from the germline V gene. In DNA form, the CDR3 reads TGTGCCAGCAGTCTATCCTATACGGTCCGGGGAAATGAGCAGTTCTTC. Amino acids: CASSLSYTVRGNEQFF.

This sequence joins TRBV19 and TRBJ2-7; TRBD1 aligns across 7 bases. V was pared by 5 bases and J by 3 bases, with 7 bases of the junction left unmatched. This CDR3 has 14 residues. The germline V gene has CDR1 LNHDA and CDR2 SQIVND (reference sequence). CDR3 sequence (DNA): TGTGCCAGTAGTCCTGGGGACAGTCTCTACGAGCAGTACTTC. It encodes CASSPGDSLYEQYF.

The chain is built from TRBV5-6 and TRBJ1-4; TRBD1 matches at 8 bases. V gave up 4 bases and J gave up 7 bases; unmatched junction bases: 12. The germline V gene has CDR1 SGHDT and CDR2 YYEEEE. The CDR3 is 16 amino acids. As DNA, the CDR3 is TGTGCCAGCAGCCCGGGCGGGGCAGGGGGCGGTGAAAAACTGTTTTTT. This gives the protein CASSPGGAGGGEKLFF.

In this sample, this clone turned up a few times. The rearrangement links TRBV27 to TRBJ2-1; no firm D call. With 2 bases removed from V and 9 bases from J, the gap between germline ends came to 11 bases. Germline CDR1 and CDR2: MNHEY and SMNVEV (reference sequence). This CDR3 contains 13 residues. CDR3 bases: TGTGCCAGCAGTTTAACCTGGTCAGGTGAGCAGTTCTTC. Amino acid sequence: CASSLTWSGEQFF.

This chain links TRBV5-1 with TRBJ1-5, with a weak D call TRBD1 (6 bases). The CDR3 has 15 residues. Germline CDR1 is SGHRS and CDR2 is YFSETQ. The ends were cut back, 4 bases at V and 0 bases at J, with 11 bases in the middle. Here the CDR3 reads CASSKDSYSNQPQHF. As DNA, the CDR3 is TGCGCCAGCAGCAAGGACAGTTATAGCAATCAGCCCCAGCATTTT.